These 16 T cell receptor beta chains were sequenced from one sample in a study of tumor-infiltrating lymphocytes in primary liver carcinoma. The source of the blood RNA was unsorted whole blood, and germline DNA was extracted as well. Priming with a constant-region primer yielded TCR beta cDNA from 400 to 550 ng total RNA. Slightly modified ARM-PCR served as the procedure for the TCR beta libraries. These libraries came from three rounds of nested multiplex PCR. Each of the first two PCR rounds ran roughly 10 cycles with TRBV1-TRBV30 forward and C-beta reverse primers. TCRdb re-called the multiplex PCR reads through MiXCR, storing one row per CDR3 protein. The data show approximately 330,000 distinct CDR3 sequences, approximately 64% seen once. Sequenced sample: peripheral blood. These TCRs come from a man aged 35-49 years with primary liver carcinoma and hepatitis B virus infection.

A word on this clonotype: A much larger clone lies one base from this, so it may be a read error. This likely comes from a read error, as the CDR3 has no conserved phenylalanine or tryptophan at its end. V and J are TRBV10-2 and TRBJ2-7; D may be TRBD1 (6 bases). The ends were cut back, 2 bases at V and 3 bases at J, with 11 bases in the middle. This CDR3 comprises 14 residues. Germline V gene sequence: CDR1 WSHSY, CDR2 SAAADI. CDR3 bases: TGCGCCAGCAGTGAGGACAGGACCGACTACGAGCAGTACATC. Amino acids: CASSEDRTDYEQYI.

About this clonotype itself: This could be a read error, since a much larger clone is one nucleotide away. This chain connects TRBV6-5 to TRBJ2-7; 7 nucleotides line up with TRBD1. Germline V gene sequence: CDR1 MNHEY, CDR2 SVGAGI. This CDR3 is built from 12 residues. The CDR3: CASSSTGSERYF. CDR3 coding DNA: TGTGCCAGCAGTTCGACAGGGTCCGAGCGGTACTTC.

This clonotype was seen a handful of times. The chain is built from TRBV19 and TRBJ1-2, with TRBD1 as a possible D gene (5 bases). The CDR3 covers 14 residues. The V and J ends lost 1 base and 7 bases respectively, with 13 bases between them. Germline CDR1 reads LNHDA; CDR2 reads SQIVND (reference sequence). The CDR3: CASSIVTGSPGYTF. Here the CDR3 DNA reads TGTGCCAGTAGTATAGTTACAGGTTCTCCTGGCTACACCTTC.

This clonotype was seen a handful of times. The J gene is TRBJ2-7, the V gene TRBV12-3 or TRBV12-4; D is perhaps TRBD1 or TRBD2 (5 bases each). V was pared by 4 bases and J by 5 bases, with 21 bases between. CDR3 length equals 16 residues. The CDR3 sequence: CASSSDPLKRGNEQYF. Here the CDR3 DNA reads TGTGCCAGCAGTTCGGACCCACTTAAGAGGGGAAACGAGCAGTACTTC.

This clonotype was counted once. A read error is possible here, since a much larger clone lies one base away. The chain combines TRBV6-1 with TRBJ2-7; D is unresolved. This CDR3 has 14 residues. Germline V CDR1 and CDR2: MNHNS, SASEGT. Trimming shortened V by 6 bases and J by 2 bases, and 14 bases separated the two germline ends. The CDR3 nucleotides are TGTGCCAGCAGGGGCGAGACATATACCTACGAGCAGTACTTC. Amino acid sequence: CASRGETYTYEQYF.

This clonotype appeared a few times. This CDR3 is CASSSSTLGGYEQYF. CDR3 nucleotide sequence: TGTGCCAGCAGTTCCAGCACGCTAGGGGGATACGAGCAGTACTTC. V is TRBV28 and J is TRBJ2-7, with D perhaps TRBD1 (6 bases). The CDR3 consists of 15 residues. Germline V gene data show CDR1 as MDHEN and CDR2 as SYDVKM. With 4 bases removed from V and 4 bases from J, the gap between germline ends came to 17 bases.

This sequence joins TRBV5-4 and TRBJ2-3; D might be TRBD1 (6 bases). Trimming shortened V by 4 bases and J by 5 bases, and 11 bases separated the two germline ends. Germline V gives CDR1 SGHNT, CDR2 YYREEE (reference sequence). The CDR3 has 13 residues. The CDR3 is CASSPVGGDTQYF. The CDR3 DNA follows: TGTGCCAGCAGCCCGGTAGGGGGAGATACGCAGTATTTT.

Remarks on this clonotype: The missing conserved phenylalanine or tryptophan at the end of this CDR3 makes a read error likely. The chain is built from TRBV11-2 and TRBJ2-1; 11 nucleotides line up with TRBD2. This CDR3 has 16 amino acids. Germline loops: CDR1 SGHAT, CDR2 FQNNGV. This CDR3 is CASSTSGASGRNEQFL. CDR3 bases: TGTGCCAGCAGCACTTCGGGGGCTAGCGGGAGGAATGAACAGTTCTTA.

On this clonotype itself: This is likely a read error, given that the CDR3 carries no conserved phenylalanine or tryptophan at its end. This chain links TRBV11-2 with TRBJ1-2; tentatively, D is TRBD1 (6 bases). This CDR3 is 13 amino acids long. Germline values: CDR1 SGHAT, CDR2 FQNNGV. CDR3 nucleotides: TGTGTCAGCAGCCTCGGGGGGGCCTATGGCTACACCATC. Translation: CVSSLGGAYGYTI.

Of note for this clonotype: A read error may account for a junction end that differs from germline. The gene calls are TRBV28 and TRBJ2-5; D perhaps matches TRBD2 (5 bases). Germline-derived CDR1 and CDR2 are MDHEN and SYDVKM. The CDR3 is 14 amino acids. The CDR3 nucleotides read TGTACCAGCAGTTTACCCGGGGTCCAAGAGACCCAGTACTTC. It specifies CTSSLPGVQETQYF.

As for this clonotype: The final CDR3 position lacks the conserved phenylalanine or tryptophan, pointing to a likely read error. The chain is built from TRBV6-5 and TRBJ2-1; TRBD2 matches 12 bases. Germline V gives CDR1 MNHEY, CDR2 SVGAGI. The CDR3 has 16 amino acids. The CDR3 spells CTSSRLAGARYNEQFS. CDR3 DNA: TGTACCAGCAGCAGACTAGCGGGAGCGCGCTACAATGAGCAGTTCTCC.

For this clonotype: The junction shows a germline mismatch at one end, possibly a read error. The chain uses TRBV11-3 and TRBJ2-1; a weak D match, TRBD1 (5 bases). The germline CDR1 and CDR2 sequences are SGHNT and YENEEA. The CDR3 extends over 15 amino acids. The CDR3 nucleotides are TGTGCCAGCAGCCGTGGACAAACGTGGTCAAATGAGCGGTTCTTC. Its protein is CASSRGQTWSNERFF.

This chain joins TRBV6-5 and TRBJ2-2; D is uncertain. Trimming took 2 bases from V and 2 from J, leaving 6 bases between them. Germline-derived CDR1 and CDR2 are MNHEY and SVGAGI. The CDR3 runs 14 residues. In nucleotides, the CDR3 is TGTGCCAGCAGTTACGATGGCAACACCGGGGAGCTGTTTTTT. This encodes CASSYDGNTGELFF.

This clonotype showed up just a few times. The chain joins TRBV5-1 to TRBJ2-1; TRBD2 matches at 10 bases. From germline, CDR1 is SGHRS and CDR2 YFSETQ. V was pared by 1 base and J by 9 bases, with 4 bases of the junction left unmatched. The CDR3 is 14 residues long. The CDR3 sequence is CASSLSGRASEQFF. The CDR3 DNA reads as TGCGCCAGCAGCTTGAGCGGGAGGGCCAGTGAGCAGTTCTTC.

With regard to this clonotype: The missing conserved phenylalanine or tryptophan at the end of this CDR3 makes a read error likely. The chain couples TRBV4-2 to TRBJ1-6, with D tentatively TRBD1 (6 bases). The CDR3 length is 16 residues. CDR1 LGHNA and CDR2 YNFKEQ come from the germline V gene. CDR3 in DNA: TGTACCAGCAGCCAAGAGGACAGCGCTGGGAATTCACCCCTCCACCTT. Amino acids: CTSSQEDSAGNSPLHL.

DNA of the CDR3: TGTGCCAGTAGTATAGACGGGAGGGCCTCCTACGAGCAGTACTTC. Its protein product is CASSIDGRASYEQYF. This rearrangement joins TRBV19 to TRBJ2-7; TRBD2 matches 8 bases. The germline gives CDR1 LNHDA, CDR2 SQIVND (reference sequence). Trimming cost V 0 bases and J 0 bases; bases outside gene matches: 1. The CDR3 covers 15 residues.